This TCR beta chain was obtained from a study of identical twins. Template switching supplied a universal primer site; unique molecular identifiers were carried on the cDNA. TCRdb reprocessed the 5' RACE reads via MiXCR and lists one record per CDR3 protein. The sample contains hundreds of thousands of distinct CDR3 sequences, around an eighth of which appear only once. General study points: Out-of-frame alpha sequences common to twins exhibited an excess of low generation probability.

Details on this clonotype: What it recognizes is unknown.

V trimming: 6 bases; J trimming: 5 bases; junction bases outside the gene matches: 7. The CDR3 spans 15 residues. The same sample was also used in a study of yellow fever vaccine responses in identical twins.

The chain recombines TRBV12-3 or TRBV12-4 with TRBJ2-5; 12 bases are shared with TRBD2. Sequencing input: CD8+ T cells sorted from blood. The sequence derives from a woman aged 18-29 years in good health. CDR3 DNA: TGTGCCAGCAGCCCGACTAGCGGGAGACGGGAGACCCAGTACTTC. Its protein product is CASSPTSGRRETQYF.